Ten or more counts support the clone carrying this T cell receptor beta chain. Its matching antigen is unknown. The data are from a study of T cell repertoires in cytomegalovirus infection. At the level of the study: It can be stated that public TCR beta signatures indicated CMV infection as well as a matching HLA type. Study-level points and caveats: What dominated the ex vivo response were HLA-C-restricted CMV-specific TCR beta clonotypes. The cumulative frequency of public TCR beta families distinguished individuals who carried CMV together with the relevant HLA.

Via MiXCR, TCRdb re-called the reads, giving one row per CDR3 protein. Among 210,000 or so distinct CDR3 sequences listed, around 6.6% were seen once. The sequenced sample was PBMCs. This clonotype was sampled from a human donor in good health (CMV status not recorded). Some clones in this sample may be carry-over from other donors' samples.

The CDR3, as DNA: TGCAGCGTCCGGACAGGGTGGGAGACCCAGTACTTC. This translates into CSVRTGWETQYF. The gene calls are TRBV29-1 and TRBJ2-5; 8 nucleotides match TRBD1. Germline V gene lookup returns CDR1 SQVTM and CDR2 ANQGSEA. The CDR3 spans 12 residues. V lost 6 bases and J lost 5; bases outside the gene matches: 5.